The 28 T cell receptor beta chains in this list originate from one sample, sequenced in a study of blood T cell repertoires in COVID-19. Profiling relied on immunoSEQ multiplex PCR, and the TCRdb table lists in-frame clones only, not all of them. Here the sample spans tens of thousands of clones, around three quarters being singletons. The sequenced sample was peripheral blood. All receptors come from a woman aged 70 to 79 with acute or convalescent COVID-19.

V usage is TRBV5-6 and J usage is TRBJ1-1, with TRBD1 as a possible D gene (5 bases). This CDR3 contains 16 residues. V gave up 1 base and J gave up 5 bases, with 18 bases separating them. Germline values: CDR1 SGHDT, CDR2 YYEEEE. CDR3 loop: CASSLFFGQGGTEAFF. The DNA for the CDR3 is TGTGCCAGCAGCTTGTTTTTTGGTCAGGGAGGGACTGAAGCTTTCTTT.

J is TRBJ1-6 and V is TRBV4-2, with 7 bases lining up with TRBD1. The CDR3 has 16 residues. Germline V CDR1 and CDR2: LGHNA, YNFKEQ. The trim removed 4 bases at V and 5 bases at J, leaving 8 bases unmatched. The CDR3 region is CASSPVTGPNNSPLHF. CDR3 bases: TGTGCCAGCAGCCCCGTGACAGGGCCAAATAATTCACCCCTCCACTTT.

This chain joins TRBV12-5 and TRBJ1-5, with D uncertain. V gave up 2 bases and J gave up 10 bases, with 12 bases separating them. CDR1 is LGHNT and CDR2 is FRNRAP in the germline V gene. The CDR3 is 13 amino acids. CDR3 region: CASGLPGNGPQHF. Written as DNA, the CDR3 is TGTGCTAGTGGTTTGCCCGGTAATGGTCCCCAGCATTTT.

This chain connects TRBV28 to TRBJ2-1; TRBD2 matches at 10 bases. V shed 1 base, J shed 0 bases, and the junction held 3 bases outside the gene matches. This CDR3 is 17 amino acids long. CDR1 is MDHEN, CDR2 SYDVKM, per germline. CDR3 residues: CASSLYPSGSSYNEQFF. As DNA, the CDR3 is TGTGCCAGCAGTTTATACCCTAGCGGGAGCTCCTACAATGAGCAGTTCTTC.

Only one count was recorded for this clone. V and J are TRBV30 and TRBJ2-4, with a weak D call TRBD1 (6 bases). Germline assignment: CDR1 GTSNPN and CDR2 SVGIG (reference sequence). The CDR3 sequence is 15 residues long. Trimming removed 0 bases at V and 6 bases at J, with 15 bases between. As DNA, the CDR3 is TGTGCCTGGAGTGTGGGGGCGGCTGGAGGAAACATTCAGTACTTC. Translated, it gives CAWSVGAAGGNIQYF.

The chain carries TRBV10-3 and TRBJ2-2; 10 nucleotides agree with TRBD2. CDR1 is ENHRY, CDR2 SYGVKD, per germline. V shed 6 bases, J shed 0 bases, and the junction held 10 bases outside the gene matches. The CDR3 covers 18 residues. CDR3 sequence reads: CAIRKETSGYTNTGELFF. As DNA, the CDR3 is TGTGCCATCAGGAAGGAGACTAGCGGGTACACGAACACCGGGGAGCTGTTTTTT.

J is TRBJ1-3 and V is TRBV12-3 or TRBV12-4; D gene unclear. The CDR3 spans 12 residues. Trimming took 5 bases from V and 4 from J, leaving 6 bases between them. CDR3 nucleotides: TGTGCCAGCAGTCCTCAGGGAAACACCATATATTTT. Residues: CASSPQGNTIYF.

This clone showed up just a few times. The chain uses TRBV2 and TRBJ2-7, with 7 bases matching TRBD1. With V trimmed by 5 bases and J by 3 bases, 7 bases remained unmatched. CDR1 is SNHLY and CDR2 is FYNNEI in the germline V gene. The CDR3 has 14 residues. The CDR3 is CASSYRDSLYEQYF. The CDR3, as DNA: TGTGCCAGCAGTTACCGGGACAGCCTCTACGAGCAGTACTTC.

The chain has TRBV4-2 and TRBJ2-2, with D perhaps TRBD1 (6 bases). V was clipped by 0 bases and J by 2 bases, with 13 bases between them. CDR1 is LGHNA and CDR2 is YNFKEQ in the germline V gene. CDR3 length: 17 amino acids. CDR3 nucleotides: TGTGCCAGCAGCCAAGATAATCAGGGGCTTAACACCGGGGAGCTGTTTTTT. Translated: CASSQDNQGLNTGELFF.

This clone appeared a few times. This rearrangement joins TRBV7-9 to TRBJ2-3; 9 bases agree with TRBD2. The CDR3 is 17 amino acids. J lost 1 base, V lost 7 bases, and 12 bases had no gene match. CDR1 and CDR2 (germline): SEHNR, FQNEAQ (reference sequence). The CDR3 spells CASTVRSGGGRTDTQYF. The DNA of the CDR3 is TGTGCCAGCACCGTCCGTAGCGGGGGTGGGCGCACAGATACGCAGTATTTT.

V usage is TRBV28 and J usage is TRBJ1-1; D is uncertain. This CDR3 region has 13 residues. From germline, CDR1 is MDHEN and CDR2 SYDVKM. V lost 9 bases to trimming and J lost 4 bases, with 15 bases between them. This CDR3 reads CASVNSVFTEAFF. The CDR3 coding sequence is TGTGCCAGTGTGAACAGTGTTTTCACTGAAGCTTTCTTT.

The sample holds one count of this clone. V usage is TRBV6-5 and J usage is TRBJ2-7; TRBD2 is a possible D gene (6 bases). The CDR3 totals 13 residues. Germline loops: CDR1 MNHEY, CDR2 SVGAGI. The V end lost 6 bases, the J end lost 5 bases, and 14 bases lay between the germline ends. CDR3 nucleotide sequence: TGTGCCAGCAGACGGGAGCTGTACCACGAGCAGTACTTC. Protein sequence: CASRRELYHEQYF.

The chain uses TRBV6-5 and TRBJ2-7; D might be TRBD1 (6 bases). The CDR3 spans 13 residues. V lost 6 bases and J lost 5, with 14 bases in between. Looked up from germline, CDR1 is MNHEY and CDR2 is SVGAGI. In DNA form, the CDR3 reads TGTGCCAGCAGGTGGAAAAGGGGGAACGAGCAGTACTTC. Encoded protein: CASRWKRGNEQYF.

CDR3 region: CASSQALRGTEAFF. In nucleotides, the CDR3 is TGTGCCAGCAGCCAAGCGCTGCGAGGCACTGAAGCTTTCTTT. The gene calls are TRBV14 and TRBJ1-1; D not resolved. The CDR3 has 14 amino acids. V dropped 1 base and J dropped 4 bases, with 10 bases sitting between them. From germline, CDR1 is SGHDN and CDR2 FVKESK.

This clone occurred a few times. V is TRBV2 and J is TRBJ2-5; 8 nucleotides match TRBD1. This CDR3 contains 13 residues. The germline V gene has CDR1 SNHLY and CDR2 FYNNEI. After removal of 5 bases from V and 3 bases from J, the junction contained 2 bases not matched to a gene. The CDR3 sequence: CASSRQGKETQYF. The CDR3 coding sequence is TGTGCCAGCAGTCGACAGGGGAAAGAGACCCAGTACTTC.

This chain links TRBV7-9 with TRBJ2-7, with 7 bases fitting TRBD1. This CDR3 is 13 amino acids long. J gave up 3 bases and V 7 bases, and 6 bases lay outside the gene matches. CDR1 is SEHNR and CDR2 is FQNEAQ in the germline V gene (reference sequence). In DNA, the CDR3 is TGTGCCAGCACCGGACAGGCAGGCTACGAGCAGTACTTC. It translates to CASTGQAGYEQYF. The full variable domain, rest sourced from reference TRBV7-9 and TRBJ2-7, is DTGVSQNPRHKITKRGQNVTFRCDPISEHNRLYWYRQTLGQGPEFLTYFQNEAQLEKSRLLSDRFSAERPKGSFSTLEIQRTEQGDSAMYLCASTGQAGYEQYFGPGTRLTVT.

The chain joins TRBV10-2 to TRBJ1-2; TRBD1 might be the D (5 bases). V lost 6 bases to trimming and J lost 0 bases, with 8 bases between them. Germline CDR1 WSHSY, CDR2 SAAADI. The CDR3 consists of 13 residues. The CDR3 spells CASRGPANYGYTF. The CDR3, as DNA: TGCGCCAGCAGGGGGCCCGCTAACTATGGCTACACCTTC.

This clone has more than one count but fewer than ten. This chain connects TRBV5-6 to TRBJ2-7, with 14 bases fitting TRBD2. Germline V gives CDR1 SGHDT, CDR2 YYEEEE. The V segment lost 0 bases and the J segment 7 bases; nucleotides outside the gene matches: 9. This CDR3 has 17 residues. This CDR3 reads CASSLGMTSGRAEEQYF. For the CDR3, the DNA is TGTGCCAGCAGCTTGGGTATGACTAGCGGGAGGGCCGAAGAGCAGTACTTC. The variable domain in full, with the rest retrieved from reference TRBV5-6 and TRBJ2-7, is DAGVTQSPTHLIKTRGQQVTLRCSPKSGHDTVSWYQQALGQGPQFIFQYYEEEERQRGNFPDRFSGHQFPNYSSELNVNALLLGDSALYLCASSLGMTSGRAEEQYFGPGTRLTVT.

The V call is TRBV19, the J call TRBJ1-1; D is possibly TRBD1 (6 bases). The CDR3 extends over 14 amino acids. V lost 6 bases and J lost 2, with 13 bases in between. Germline V CDR1 and CDR2: LNHDA, SQIVND (reference sequence). The CDR3 DNA reads TGTGCCAGTAGCCCCAAAGGGGGTAACACTGAAGCTTTCTTT. Its translation: CASSPKGGNTEAFF.

The chain combines TRBV21-1 with TRBJ2-5; the table's D call TRBD2 went unverified against the DNA. TRBV21-1 is flagged as a pseudogene. The CDR3 length is 17 residues. CDR3 DNA: TGTGCCAGCAGCACTCAACAAGGCGGGGGTACAGGGGAGACCCAGTACTTC. This translates into CASSTQQGGGTGETQYF.

The chain carries TRBV6-4 and TRBJ1-5; 7 bases align to TRBD1. Trimming took 9 bases from V and 0 from J; bases not matched to a gene: 17. The length of the CDR3 is 18 residues. Per the germline V gene, CDR1 is MRHNA and CDR2 is SNTAGT. The CDR3 loop reads CASRTGTVELNSNQPQHF. The CDR3 bases are TGTGCCAGTAGGACCGGGACAGTTGAATTGAATAGCAATCAGCCCCAGCATTTT.

J is TRBJ1-5 and V is TRBV3-1 (or the pseudogene TRBV3-2), with 8 nucleotides matching TRBD1. This CDR3 contains 15 residues. From germline, CDR1 is LGHDT and CDR2 YNNKEL (reference sequence). V shed 2 bases and J 4 bases; nucleotides not matched to a gene: 4. Here the CDR3 DNA reads TGTGCCAGCAGCCAACAGGGGGCGGTTAATCAGCCCCAGCATTTT. The encoded protein is CASSQQGAVNQPQHF.

The chain employs TRBV29-1 and TRBJ2-7; 9 nucleotides line up with TRBD1. CDR3 size: 15 residues. Trimming at V came to 0 bases and at J to 7 bases, leaving 10 bases not matched to a gene. CDR1 and CDR2 (germline): SQVTM, ANQGSEA. The CDR3 DNA reads as TGCAGCGTTGAAGAAGGGCCACAGGGGGCGGGTGAGCAGTACTTC. Its translation: CSVEEGPQGAGEQYF.

The chain combines TRBV5-1 with TRBJ1-2; D remains unclear. The germline CDR1 and CDR2 sequences are SGHRS and YFSETQ. The ends were cut back, 1 base at V and 0 bases at J, with 13 bases in the middle. The length of the CDR3 is 16 residues. The CDR3 nucleotides are TGCGCCAGCAGCTTGTTGTTCGGCGGAGCTAACTATGGCTACACCTTC. It translates to CASSLLFGGANYGYTF.

The chain links TRBV5-4 to TRBJ1-5; TRBD1 is a possible D gene (5 bases). The CDR3 runs 14 residues. CDR1 and CDR2 from the germline V gene are SGHNT and YYREEE (reference sequence). The V gene lost 3 bases and the J gene lost 4 bases, with 11 bases spanning the gap. The CDR3 coding sequence is TGTGCCAGCAGCTCGAACGGGGGAAATCAGCCCCAGCATTTT. This sequence encodes CASSSNGGNQPQHF.

This rearrangement joins TRBV10-3 to TRBJ1-2; TRBD1 matches 10 bases. The CDR3 consists of 14 residues. The V gene end was trimmed by 8 bases and the J gene end by 6 bases; junction bases not matched to a gene: 9. Germline lookup yields CDR1 ENHRY and CDR2 SYGVKD. The CDR3 region has the DNA TGTGCCATCTCCTCCGGGACAGGGGTAAATGGCTACACCTTC. Translated: CAISSGTGVNGYTF.

DNA of the CDR3: TGCGCCAGCAGGCTGAGGGTTCCTCAGCCCCAGCATTTT. This sequence encodes CASRLRVPQPQHF. The chain links TRBV10-1 to TRBJ1-5; D is unclear. The CDR3 runs to 13 residues. CDR1 and CDR2 (germline): WNHNN, SYGVQD (reference sequence). Trimming left V 6 bases short and J 6 bases short, with 12 bases between.

This chain uses TRBV6-5 with TRBJ2-1; perhaps TRBD1 as D (6 bases). Trimming pared 5 bases from V and 4 bases from J, leaving 15 bases between. The CDR3 extends over 15 amino acids. Looked up from germline, CDR1 is MNHEY and CDR2 is SVGAGI. The CDR3 here is CASSNFPQGYNEQFF. The CDR3 DNA is TGTGCCAGCAGTAATTTCCCCCAGGGGTACAATGAGCAGTTCTTC.